These 20 T cell receptor beta chains were all obtained from the same sample, sequenced in a study of T-cell reconstitution after alpha-beta-depleted transplantation in children. The TCRbeta library incorporated unique molecular identifiers. Each CDR3 protein gets one entry after TCRdb re-called the PCR reads with MiXCR. The sample holds hundreds of thousands of distinct CDR3 sequences, 11% seen once. This specimen was PBMCs, taken before TCRalphabeta/CD19-depleted stem cell transplant. These receptors were taken from a child under two years old with acute myeloid leukemia, due to receive a stem cell transplant.

This clonotype was counted at least ten times. The rearrangement links TRBV5-1 to TRBJ2-5, with 8 bases matching TRBD2. The CDR3 is 16 amino acids. V lost 3 bases, J lost 6 bases, and 13 bases stayed unmatched. CDR1 is SGHRS, CDR2 YFSETQ, per germline. The CDR3 DNA reads as TGCGCCAGCAGCTCTTGGAGTAGCGGGGAAGGTCAGACCCAGTACTTC. Translated: CASSSWSSGEGQTQYF. Filled out from reference TRBV5-1 and TRBJ2-5, the complete variable domain reads KAGVTQTPRYLIKTRGQQVTLSCSPISGHRSVSWYQQTPGQGLQFLFEYFSETQRNKGNFPGRFSGRQFSNSRSEMNVSTLELGDSALYLCASSSWSSGEGQTQYFGPGTRLLVL.

There are many counts of this clonotype. In nucleotides, the CDR3 is TGTGCCAGCAGTACCCGGTTGAAAGGGGGGGTCAAAAACATTCAGTACTTC. Translating gives CASSTRLKGGVKNIQYF. The rearrangement links TRBV6-1 to TRBJ2-4; TRBD2 might be the D (7 bases). The germline V gene has CDR1 MNHNS and CDR2 SASEGT. The CDR3 is 17 amino acids. V was pared by 5 bases and J by 3 bases, with 20 bases between.

Ten or more counts support this clonotype. The J gene is TRBJ2-3, the V gene TRBV12-3 or TRBV12-4; possibly TRBD1 or TRBD2 for D (6 bases each). The CDR3 contains 14 residues. The V end was cut by 5 bases, the J end by 1 base, with 10 bases between. The CDR3 bases are TGTGCCAGCAGTCTTAGGGGGGGCACAGATACGCAGTATTTT. Translating gives CASSLRGGTDTQYF.

This clonotype was seen at least ten times. The rearrangement links TRBV7-2 to TRBJ1-6; D unresolved. This CDR3 region has 11 residues. V lost 3 bases, J lost 9 bases, and 3 bases lay in between. CDR1 is SGHTA, CDR2 FQGNSA, per germline. CDR3 amino acids: CASSLVSPLHF. The DNA for the CDR3 is TGTGCCAGCAGCTTGGTTTCACCCCTCCACTTT.

The J gene is TRBJ2-3, the V gene TRBV24-1, with TRBD2 as a possible D gene (6 bases). V lost 10 bases to trimming and J lost 0 bases, with 16 bases between them. The length of the CDR3 is 15 residues. CDR1 is KGHDR, CDR2 SFDVKD, per germline. DNA for the CDR3: TGTGCCACTCAAGACCCAGGGACTAGCACAGATACGCAGTATTTT. It specifies CATQDPGTSTDTQYF.

This clonotype has at least ten counts. The CDR3 coding sequence is TGTGCCAGCAGCTTGGTGGTGGAGCTCGGGTACAATGAGCAGTTCTTC. Protein sequence: CASSLVVELGYNEQFF. The chain recombines TRBV5-5 with TRBJ2-1; D gene unclear. V gave up 0 bases and J gave up 4 bases, with 14 bases separating them. The CDR3 length is 16 residues. The germline V gene encodes CDR1 SGHKS and CDR2 YYEKEE (reference sequence).

This clonotype was seen many times. The chain has TRBV10-3 and TRBJ2-3, with unresolved D. Trimming removed 0 bases from V and 5 bases from J, with 9 bases in between. The germline gives CDR1 ENHRY, CDR2 SYGVKD. The CDR3 is made up of 14 amino acids. DNA of the CDR3: TGTGCCATCAGTGAGTCGGGTTGGGGAGATACGCAGTATTTT. The encoded protein is CAISESGWGDTQYF.

This clonotype was seen repeatedly, ten times or more. V gene TRBV30 combines with J gene TRBJ1-6, with 7 nucleotides matching TRBD1. Trimming at V came to 5 bases and at J to 7 bases, leaving 5 bases not matched to a gene. Germline CDR1 is GTSNPN and CDR2 is SVGIG (reference sequence). The CDR3 covers 13 residues. This CDR3 reads CAWGGQRNSPLHF. CDR3 sequence (DNA): TGTGCCTGGGGGGGACAGAGAAATTCACCCCTCCACTTT.

As regards this clonotype: Since a much larger clone is just one base distant, this may be a read error. The gene calls are TRBV12-3 or TRBV12-4 and TRBJ2-3; D may be TRBD2 (6 bases). Trimming left V 4 bases short and J 0 bases short, with 14 bases between. This CDR3 is built from 16 residues. The CDR3 sequence: CASSCQVAASTDTQYF. The CDR3 nucleotides are TGTGCCAGCAGTTGCCAGGTAGCGGCTAGCACAGATACGCAGTATTTT.

Many counts were recorded for this clonotype. The rearrangement joins TRBV5-6 to TRBJ1-2; D possibly corresponds to TRBD1 (5 bases). The germline V gene has CDR1 SGHDT and CDR2 YYEEEE. V dropped 4 bases and J dropped 1 base, with 14 bases sitting between them. This CDR3 is 15 amino acids long. The CDR3 sequence: CASSTGGANNYGYTF. The CDR3, as DNA: TGTGCCAGCAGCACCGGCGGGGCAAATAACTATGGCTACACCTTC. Full variable domain (rest looked up from reference TRBV5-6 and TRBJ1-2): DAGVTQSPTHLIKTRGQQVTLRCSPKSGHDTVSWYQQALGQGPQFIFQYYEEEERQRGNFPDRFSGHQFPNYSSELNVNALLLGDSALYLCASSTGGANNYGYTFGSGTRLTVV.

This clonotype was counted ten times or more. V usage is TRBV20-1 and J usage is TRBJ1-5; TRBD1 matches 8 bases. Germline CDR1 DFQATT, CDR2 SNEGSKA (reference sequence). This CDR3 has 15 residues. The ends lost 3 bases at V and 2 bases at J; junction bases unmatched: 6. The CDR3 nucleotides are TGCAGTGCTAGCCCAGGGGGCGTTCGCAATCAGCCCCAGCATTTT. Its translation is CSASPGGVRNQPQHF.

In the case of this clonotype: A much larger clone lies a single base off, so this may be a read error. The chain couples TRBV12-3 or TRBV12-4 to TRBJ2-7, with D perhaps TRBD2 (6 bases). This CDR3 contains 13 residues. Here the CDR3 reads CAGSRGFAYEQYF. CDR3 DNA: TGTGCCGGCAGTCGGGGGTTTGCCTACGAGCAGTACTTC.

This clonotype was seen many times. The V and J genes are TRBV9 and TRBJ2-1; D may match TRBD1 or TRBD2 (5 bases each). Germline assignment: CDR1 SGDLS and CDR2 YYNGEE. V was clipped by 2 bases and J by 3 bases, with 18 bases between them. CDR3 size: 17 residues. The CDR3: CASSVYLTGQVYNEQFF. The CDR3 DNA is TGTGCCAGCAGCGTTTACCTGACGGGGCAGGTCTACAATGAGCAGTTCTTC. Variable domain in full (rest from reference TRBV9 and TRBJ2-1): DSGVTQTPKHLITATGQRVTLRCSPRSGDLSVYWYQQSLDQGLQFLIQYYNGEERAKGNILERFSAQQFPDLHSELNLSSLELGDSALYFCASSVYLTGQVYNEQFFGPGTRLTVL.

This clonotype was detected many times. The V call is TRBV7-2, the J call TRBJ2-7, with 8 bases aligning to TRBD2. Germline V lookup: CDR1 SGHTA, CDR2 FQGNSA. This CDR3 is built from 14 residues. The V and J ends lost 5 bases and 5 bases, in that order; junction bases with no gene match: 8. CDR3 in DNA: TGTGCCAGCAGCATTAGCGGGGTGCCCAACGAGCAGTACTTC. Its protein is CASSISGVPNEQYF.

This clonotype was seen at least ten times. The V call is TRBV3-1, the J call TRBJ2-7, with a tentative D call TRBD1 (7 bases). The CDR3 covers 13 residues. Per germline, CDR1 LGHDT and CDR2 YNNKEL (reference sequence). The V and J ends lost 8 bases and 5 bases respectively, with 16 bases between them. The CDR3 here is CASESGGMNEQYF. The CDR3 DNA sequence: TGTGCCAGCGAATCAGGGGGGATGAACGAGCAGTACTTC.

This clonotype was found a few times. The CDR3 DNA sequence: TGTGCCAGCAGTTACGTTGGCAGGGGGCAAGAGCAGTACTTC. As protein: CASSYVGRGQEQYF. The chain joins TRBV6-5 to TRBJ2-7; TRBD1 agrees at 8 bases. This CDR3 contains 14 residues. Germline V CDR1 and CDR2: MNHEY, SVGAGI. Trimming at V came to 2 bases and at J to 7 bases, leaving 7 bases not matched to a gene.

The table lists this clonotype with many counts. The chain uses TRBV12-3 or TRBV12-4 and TRBJ2-1; 10 bases are shared with TRBD2. The CDR3 covers 17 residues. V dropped 5 bases and J dropped 7; count of bases not matched to a gene: 14. CDR3 DNA sequence: TGTGCCAGCAGTCCACAGGGGCTAGCGGGAGTTCCAAATGAGCAGTTCTTC. Residues: CASSPQGLAGVPNEQFF.

At least ten counts were recorded for this clonotype. V and J are TRBV7-9 and TRBJ2-7; either TRBD1 or TRBD2 may fit D (6 bases each). The length of the CDR3 is 14 residues. Trimming removed 11 bases at V and 0 bases at J, with 17 bases between. Looked up from germline, CDR1 is SEHNR and CDR2 is FQNEAQ (reference sequence). CDR3 region: CALGGSVFSYEQYF. CDR3 nucleotide sequence: TGTGCCCTCGGGGGCAGCGTGTTCTCCTACGAGCAGTACTTC.

This clonotype was detected ten times or more. The rearrangement joins TRBV20-1 to TRBJ1-6, with D uncertain. The V gene's germline CDR1 is DFQATT and CDR2 SNEGSKA (reference sequence). This CDR3 contains 12 residues. The V end lost 3 bases, the J end lost 7 bases, and 7 bases lay between the germline ends. This CDR3 is CSASKGNSPLHF. The CDR3 DNA reads as TGCAGTGCTAGTAAAGGGAATTCACCCCTCCACTTT.

This clonotype was counted many times. An end of the junction differs from the germline gene, which may be a read error. The chain uses TRBV3-1 and TRBJ1-1; no clear D. Germline CDR1 and CDR2: LGHDT and YNNKEL (reference sequence). The CDR3 contains 12 residues. CDR3 coding DNA: TGTGCCAGCAGCCAAGTGAACTCTGAAGCTTTCTTT. Its translation is CASSQVNSEAFF.